The 12 T cell receptor beta chains below come from one sample, sequenced in a study of blood T cells in healthy people across ages. Primers used in a second PCR of about 6 to 12 cycles were a sample-barcoded 5' primer and a J-beta primer mix. One entry per CDR3 protein, called by TCRdb with MiXCR from the 5' RACE reads. Of roughly 1.4 million distinct CDR3 sequences in the sample, around 59% are singletons; the top ten hold more than 6%. The sample comprised blood. The receptors were sampled from a man aged 18 to 30 in good health.

This chain uses TRBV20-1 with TRBJ2-7, with 10 nucleotides matching TRBD1. Germline-derived CDR1 and CDR2 are DFQATT and SNEGSKA (reference sequence). The V and J ends lost 5 bases and 3 bases, in that order; junction bases with no gene match: 7. CDR3 size: 14 residues. The CDR3 nucleotides are TGCAGTGCTCTTACCGGGACAGGGGACTACGAGCAGTACTTC. Translation: CSALTGTGDYEQYF.

This clonotype was seen a handful of times. The V call is TRBV12-3 or TRBV12-4, the J call TRBJ2-7; D remains unclear. V dropped 5 bases and J dropped 9 bases, with 11 bases sitting between them. The CDR3 has 11 residues. DNA for the CDR3: TGTGCCAGCAGTAATCCTATGCGGCAGTACTTC. It specifies CASSNPMRQYF.

CDR3 protein: CASSQGTSGGTDTQYF. The CDR3 DNA sequence: TGTGCCAGCAGCCAGGGGACTAGCGGGGGCACAGATACGCAGTATTTT. The genes are TRBV4-2 and TRBJ2-3; 13 positions agree with TRBD2. V trimming: 3 bases; J trimming: 1 base; junction bases outside the gene matches: 1. The CDR3 spans 16 residues. Germline V gene sequence: CDR1 LGHNA, CDR2 YNFKEQ.

This clonotype has only a few counts. The chain carries TRBV24-1 and TRBJ1-2, with D tentatively TRBD1 (5 bases). Germline CDR1 reads KGHDR; CDR2 reads SFDVKD. The CDR3 is 13 residues long. V was shortened by 9 bases and J by 6 bases, with 16 bases between the two germline ends. CDR3: CATWDPHLHGYTF. DNA of the CDR3: TGTGCCACCTGGGACCCCCACCTTCATGGCTACACCTTC.

J is TRBJ1-2 and V is TRBV6-5, with no clear D. Deletions cut 4 bases from V and 5 bases from J, with 8 bases between. Germline V gene data show CDR1 as MNHEY and CDR2 as SVGAGI. The CDR3 spans 12 residues. The CDR3 loop reads CASSSTAYGYTF. The CDR3 region has the DNA TGTGCCAGCAGTTCTACAGCATATGGCTACACCTTC.

The chain recombines TRBV28 with TRBJ1-5; D perhaps matches TRBD1 (5 bases). The CDR3 consists of 12 residues. The V end lost 8 bases, the J end lost 2 bases, and 7 bases lay between the germline ends. CDR1 and CDR2 (germline): MDHEN, SYDVKM. CDR3 DNA sequence: TGTGCCAGCGCACAGGGCAATCAGCCCCAGCATTTT. It specifies CASAQGNQPQHF.

The rearrangement uses TRBV6-5 and TRBJ1-5; a possible D gene is TRBD1 (5 bases). Trimming took 9 bases from V and 2 from J, leaving 17 bases between them. Germline V gives CDR1 MNHEY, CDR2 SVGAGI. The CDR3 totals 15 residues. CDR3 sequence reads: CASSATQGGNQPQHF. CDR3 DNA sequence: TGTGCCAGTTCCGCCACGCAGGGTGGCAATCAGCCCCAGCATTTT.

The chain is built from TRBV6-6 and TRBJ2-5; D call uncertain. The ends were cut back, 6 bases at V and 5 bases at J, with 13 bases in the middle. The CDR3 is 13 amino acids. Looked up from germline, CDR1 is MNHNY and CDR2 is SVGAGI (reference sequence). CDR3 in DNA: TGTGCCAGCAGCAGCCACGACCTGGAGACCCAGTACTTC. Its protein product is CASSSHDLETQYF.

The V and J genes are TRBV20-1 and TRBJ2-1, with TRBD2 identical over 12 bases. The V gene end was trimmed by 3 bases and the J gene end by 4 bases; junction bases not matched to a gene: 4. CDR3 length equals 15 residues. Germline V gene lookup returns CDR1 DFQATT and CDR2 SNEGSKA (reference sequence). The CDR3 nucleotides are TGCAGTGCTAGGGGGACTAGCGGGCTATACAATGAGCAGTTCTTC. Translated, it gives CSARGTSGLYNEQFF.

This clonotype was seen a few times. The rearrangement links TRBV6-1 to TRBJ2-5; D is ambiguous. Germline CDR1 MNHNS, CDR2 SASEGT. Trimming pared 2 bases from V and 3 bases from J, leaving 10 bases between. This CDR3 region has 14 residues. The CDR3 DNA is TGTGCCAGCAGTGAATCACGTTTCAAAGAGACCCAGTACTTC. Translated, it gives CASSESRFKETQYF.

The chain is built from TRBV12-3 or TRBV12-4 and TRBJ1-2, with TRBD1 matching 7 bases. Unmatched junction bases numbered 9, after V lost 5 bases and J lost 0 bases. The length of the CDR3 is 16 residues. This CDR3 is CASSMYRTGSNYGYTF. In DNA form, the CDR3 reads TGTGCCAGCAGTATGTATCGGACAGGCTCTAACTATGGCTACACCTTC.

This sequence joins TRBV7-2 and TRBJ2-1; the D is unclear. Trimming stripped 1 base from V and 8 bases from J, with 6 bases between. The germline CDR1 and CDR2 sequences are SGHTA and FQGNSA. The CDR3 is 12 residues long. This CDR3 is CASSLVRHEQFF. The DNA of the CDR3 is TGTGCCAGCAGCTTAGTTCGACATGAGCAGTTCTTC. Filled out from reference TRBV7-2 and TRBJ2-1, the complete variable domain reads GAGVSQSPSNKVTEKGKDVELRCDPISGHTALYWYRQSLGQGLEFLIYFQGNSAPDKSGLPSDRFSAERTGGSVSTLTIQRTQQEDSAVYLCASSLVRHEQFFGPGTRLTVL.